These 6 T cell receptor beta chains were sequenced from one sample in a study of sequential checkpoint blockade in melanoma. TCRdb's table, derived via immunoSEQ multiplex PCR, lists solely in-frame clones and lacks some. The sample lists some 18,000 clones, approximately 80% occurring once. Treatment: randomized to nivolumab then ipilimumab (arm A) or the reverse (arm B). This specimen consisted of CD8+ T cells sorted from blood (inferred from file names), obtained from a patient given nivolumab and ipilimumab in sequence. The receptors stem from a human donor with melanoma.

This chain links TRBV27 with TRBJ2-7; TRBD1 aligns across 9 bases. This CDR3 is built from 14 residues. Germline CDR1 reads MNHEY; CDR2 reads SMNVEV (reference sequence). V gave up 6 bases and J gave up 3 bases; unmatched junction bases: 6. The CDR3 protein is CASRATGGHYEQYF. The CDR3 DNA sequence: TGTGCCAGCAGGGCTACAGGGGGCCACTACGAGCAGTACTTC.

This clone showed up just a few times. The chain couples TRBV6-5 to TRBJ2-7, with TRBD1 matching 7 bases. In germline, CDR1 is MNHEY, CDR2 SVGAGI. The CDR3 loop spans 15 amino acids. Germline trimming cut 0 bases from V and 2 bases from J; bases unmatched to any gene: 4. CDR3 sequence (DNA): TGTGCCAGCAGTTACTCCCAGGGGGTCCCCTACGAGCAGTACTTC. Its translation: CASSYSQGVPYEQYF.

The sample holds a few counts of this clone. This chain joins TRBV9 and TRBJ1-2; 7 nucleotides align to TRBD1. V dropped 3 bases and J dropped 5; count of bases not matched to a gene: 7. Germline CDR1 reads SGDLS; CDR2 reads YYNGEE. CDR3 length: 14 residues. Written as DNA, the CDR3 is TGTGCCAGCAGCGCCCCGGGACAGCCATATGGCTACACCTTC. Amino acid sequence: CASSAPGQPYGYTF.

This clone has a handful of counts. In nucleotides, the CDR3 is TGTGCCAGCAGCTTATGGGAGGGGGAGAGCTACGAGCAGTACTTC. This encodes CASSLWEGESYEQYF. The chain uses TRBV11-2 and TRBJ2-7; possibly TRBD2 for D (7 bases). V lost 2 bases and J 3 bases, leaving 14 bases between the germline ends. The CDR3 covers 15 residues. Germline-derived CDR1 and CDR2 are SGHAT and FQNNGV.

This chain joins TRBV27 and TRBJ2-1; maybe TRBD1 (6 bases). The CDR3 has 11 amino acids. Germline values: CDR1 MNHEY, CDR2 SMNVEV (reference sequence). Here the CDR3 reads CGTGIRNEQFF. The DNA of the CDR3 is TGTGGCACAGGGATTCGCAATGAGCAGTTCTTC.

The chain employs TRBV7-2 and TRBJ2-1; D unresolved. The CDR3 contains 15 residues. Germline V CDR1 and CDR2: SGHTA, FQGNSA. V was trimmed by 1 base and J by 10 bases, leaving 17 bases between them. The CDR3 spells CASSLVGAGQPEQFF. CDR3 nucleotide sequence: TGTGCCAGCAGCTTAGTTGGTGCAGGCCAACCCGAGCAGTTCTTC.